This entry concerns a single T cell receptor beta chain. This clonotype showed up just a few times. Its antigen is unknown. No much larger clone is present one base from it, and per-base qualities are unavailable. These data belong to a study of T cell repertoires in cytomegalovirus infection (dated by TCRdb to the late 2010s). Study-wide context: Alongside well-studied HLA-B-restricted epitopes, the peptide stimulations were aimed at recently identified HLA-C-restricted CMV epitopes, whose presentation resists viral immunomodulation. The HLA type of each donor mattered for the analysis, because public TCR beta signatures pointed to carriage of CMV infection along with the matching HLA type. The study at large found these results: The ex vivo response was dominated by HLA-C-restricted CMV-specific TCR beta clonotypes, which also provided the single most frequent clonotype in two of eight donors. In both this cohort and an independent roughly 330-donor cohort, the cumulative frequency of public TCR beta family members distinguished carriers of CMV infection plus the relevant HLA type.

From cysteine to phenylalanine, the CDR3 is 16 amino acids long. The retained sequence is limited to the CDR3, 48 bases, with the frame set at the first base. The junction shows trimming of 3 bases on V and 11 bases on J, and the gene matches do not reach 15 bases of it. For CDR1 and CDR2, the germline V gene (reference sequence) lists SEHNR and FQNEAQ. The treatment or condition label on this specimen signifies: in vitro stimulation with specific CMV peptide epitopes to enrich CMV-specific T cells. Sequenced using an Illumina HiSeq 1500. TCRdb trimmed public reads at Q25 via fastp, called clones via MiXCR and kept in-frame beta chains. Here each entry gathers all rows of one CDR3 protein and keeps the most common genes and DNA. This sample is represented by roughly 990,000 distinct CDR3 sequences; approximately 31% of them were singletons. The top ten constitute 13% of the sample.

This sequence was found in a human donor in good health (CMV status not recorded). Some clones in this sample may be carry-over from other donors' samples. Sequenced material: cultured CD8+ T cells from PBMCs, taken from culture after CMV antigen stimulation. Recombination joined TRBV7-9 with TRBJ1-1, with TRBD1 identical over 10 junction bases. At the DNA level, the sequence is TGTGCCAGCAGCTTGGCCGACGGGGAGGACAGGGGGAAGGCTTTCTTT. It encodes CASSLADGEDRGKAFF.